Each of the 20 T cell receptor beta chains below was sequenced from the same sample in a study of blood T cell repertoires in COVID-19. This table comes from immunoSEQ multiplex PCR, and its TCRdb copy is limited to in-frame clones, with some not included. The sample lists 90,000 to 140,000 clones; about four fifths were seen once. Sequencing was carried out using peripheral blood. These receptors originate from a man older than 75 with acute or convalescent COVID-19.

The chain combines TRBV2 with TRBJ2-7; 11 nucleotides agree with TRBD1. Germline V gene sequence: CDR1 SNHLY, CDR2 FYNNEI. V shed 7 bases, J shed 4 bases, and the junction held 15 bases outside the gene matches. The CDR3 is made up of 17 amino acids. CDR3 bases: TGTGCCAGCACCCTGGACAGGGGGCTCCTTAGAATTTACGAGCAGTACTTC. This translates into CASTLDRGLLRIYEQYF.

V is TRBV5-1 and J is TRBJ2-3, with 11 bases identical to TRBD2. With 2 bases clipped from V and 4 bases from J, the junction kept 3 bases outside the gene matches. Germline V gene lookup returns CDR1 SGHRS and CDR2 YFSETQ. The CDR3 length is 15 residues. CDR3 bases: TGCGCCAGCAGCTTTAGCGGGAGGGACGCAGATACGCAGTATTTT. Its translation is CASSFSGRDADTQYF.

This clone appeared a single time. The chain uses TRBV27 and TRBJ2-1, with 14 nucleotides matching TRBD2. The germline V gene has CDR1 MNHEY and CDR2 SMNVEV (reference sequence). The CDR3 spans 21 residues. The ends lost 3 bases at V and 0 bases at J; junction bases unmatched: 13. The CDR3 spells CASSFNFPGTSGSSSYNEQFF. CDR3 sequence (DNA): TGTGCCAGCAGTTTTAATTTTCCGGGGACTAGCGGGAGTAGCTCCTACAATGAGCAGTTCTTC.

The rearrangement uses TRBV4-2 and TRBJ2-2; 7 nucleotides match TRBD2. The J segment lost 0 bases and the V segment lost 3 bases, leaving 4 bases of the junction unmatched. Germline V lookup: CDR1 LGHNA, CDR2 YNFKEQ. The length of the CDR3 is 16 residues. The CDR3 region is CASSQGTMTNTGELFF. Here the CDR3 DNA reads TGTGCCAGCAGCCAGGGGACTATGACGAACACCGGGGAGCTGTTTTTT.

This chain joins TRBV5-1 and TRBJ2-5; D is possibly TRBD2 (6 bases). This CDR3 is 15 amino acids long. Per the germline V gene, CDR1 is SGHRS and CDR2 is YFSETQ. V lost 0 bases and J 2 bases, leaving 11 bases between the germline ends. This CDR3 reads CASSLEGGIQETQYF. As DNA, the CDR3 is TGCGCCAGCAGCTTGGAGGGAGGCATTCAAGAGACCCAGTACTTC. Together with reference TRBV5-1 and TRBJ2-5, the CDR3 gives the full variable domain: KAGVTQTPRYLIKTRGQQVTLSCSPISGHRSVSWYQQTPGQGLQFLFEYFSETQRNKGNFPGRFSGRQFSNSRSEMNVSTLELGDSALYLCASSLEGGIQETQYFGPGTRLLVL.

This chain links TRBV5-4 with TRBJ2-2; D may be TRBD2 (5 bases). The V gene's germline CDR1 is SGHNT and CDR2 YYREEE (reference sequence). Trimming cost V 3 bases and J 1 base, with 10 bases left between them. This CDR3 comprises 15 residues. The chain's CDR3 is CASSSTRVNTGELFF. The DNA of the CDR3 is TGTGCCAGCAGCTCTACGCGGGTGAACACCGGGGAGCTGTTTTTT.

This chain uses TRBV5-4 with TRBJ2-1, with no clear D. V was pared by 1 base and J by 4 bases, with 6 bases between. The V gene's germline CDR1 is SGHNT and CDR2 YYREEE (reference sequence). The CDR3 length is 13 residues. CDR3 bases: TGTGCCAGCAGCTTGCAGTCGTACAATGAGCAGTTCTTC. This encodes CASSLQSYNEQFF.

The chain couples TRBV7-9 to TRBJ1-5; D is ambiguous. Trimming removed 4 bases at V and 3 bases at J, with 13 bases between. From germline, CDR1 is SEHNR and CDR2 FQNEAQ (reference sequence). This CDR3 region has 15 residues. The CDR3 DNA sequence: TGTGCCAGCAGCTCGGCGGGCGGAGTCAATCAGCCCCAGCATTTT. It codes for CASSSAGGVNQPQHF.

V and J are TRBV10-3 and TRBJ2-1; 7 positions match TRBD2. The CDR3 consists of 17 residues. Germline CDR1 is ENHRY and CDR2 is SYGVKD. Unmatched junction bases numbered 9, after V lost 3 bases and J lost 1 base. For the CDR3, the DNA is TGTGCCATCAGTGATAGGCTAGCGGTTATTTCCTACAATGAGCAGTTCTTC. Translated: CAISDRLAVISYNEQFF.

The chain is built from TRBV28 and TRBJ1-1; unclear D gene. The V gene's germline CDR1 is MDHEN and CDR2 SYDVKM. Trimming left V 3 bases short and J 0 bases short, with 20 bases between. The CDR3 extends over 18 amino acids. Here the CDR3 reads CASSLGRTYVLMNTEAFF. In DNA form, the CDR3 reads TGTGCCAGCAGTTTGGGCAGAACCTATGTCCTAATGAACACTGAAGCTTTCTTT.

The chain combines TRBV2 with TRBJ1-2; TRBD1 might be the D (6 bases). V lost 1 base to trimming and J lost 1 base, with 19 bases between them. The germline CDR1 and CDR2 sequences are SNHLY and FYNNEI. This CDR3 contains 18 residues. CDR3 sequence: CASSEDIGRRGYNYGYTF. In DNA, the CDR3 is TGTGCCAGCAGTGAAGATATCGGGAGGAGGGGGTATAACTATGGCTACACCTTC.

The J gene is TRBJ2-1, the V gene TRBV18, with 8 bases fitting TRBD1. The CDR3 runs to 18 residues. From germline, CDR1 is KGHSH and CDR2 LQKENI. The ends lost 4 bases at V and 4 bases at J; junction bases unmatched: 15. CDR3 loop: CASSQGQGPGSPYNEQFF. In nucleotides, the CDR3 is TGTGCCAGCTCACAAGGACAGGGTCCAGGGTCACCATACAATGAGCAGTTCTTC.

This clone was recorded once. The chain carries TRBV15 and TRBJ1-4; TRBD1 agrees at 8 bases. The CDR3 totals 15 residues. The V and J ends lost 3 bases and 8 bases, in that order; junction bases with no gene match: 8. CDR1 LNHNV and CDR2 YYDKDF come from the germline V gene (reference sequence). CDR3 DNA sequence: TGTGCCACCAGCAGTCTCGGACAGGGAGGGGAAAAACTGTTTTTT. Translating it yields CATSSLGQGGEKLFF.

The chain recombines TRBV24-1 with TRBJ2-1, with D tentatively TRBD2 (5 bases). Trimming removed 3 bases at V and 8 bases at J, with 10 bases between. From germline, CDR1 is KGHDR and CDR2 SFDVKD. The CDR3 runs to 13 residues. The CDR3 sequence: CATSDEGRDEQFF. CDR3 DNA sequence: TGTGCCACCAGTGATGAGGGTCGGGATGAGCAGTTCTTC.

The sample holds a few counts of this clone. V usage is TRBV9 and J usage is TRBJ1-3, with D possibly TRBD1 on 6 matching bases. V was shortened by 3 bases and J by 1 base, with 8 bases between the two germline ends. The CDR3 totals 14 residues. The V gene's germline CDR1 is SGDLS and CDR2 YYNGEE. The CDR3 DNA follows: TGTGCCAGCAGCGCAGGGACATCTGGAAACACCATATATTTT. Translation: CASSAGTSGNTIYF.

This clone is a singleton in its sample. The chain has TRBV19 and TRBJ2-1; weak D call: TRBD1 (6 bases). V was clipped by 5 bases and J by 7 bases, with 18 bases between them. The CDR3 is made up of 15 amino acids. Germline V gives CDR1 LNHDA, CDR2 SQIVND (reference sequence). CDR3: CASSSTGGVENEQFF. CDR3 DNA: TGTGCCAGTAGTTCGACAGGTGGGGTAGAAAATGAGCAGTTCTTC.

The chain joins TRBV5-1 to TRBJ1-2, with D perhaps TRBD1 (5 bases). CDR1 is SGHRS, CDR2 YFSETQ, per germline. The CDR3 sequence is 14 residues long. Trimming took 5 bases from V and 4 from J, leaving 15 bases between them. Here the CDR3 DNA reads TGCGCCAGCAGTTTTCCCGACAGTCCCTATGGCTACACCTTC. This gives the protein CASSFPDSPYGYTF.

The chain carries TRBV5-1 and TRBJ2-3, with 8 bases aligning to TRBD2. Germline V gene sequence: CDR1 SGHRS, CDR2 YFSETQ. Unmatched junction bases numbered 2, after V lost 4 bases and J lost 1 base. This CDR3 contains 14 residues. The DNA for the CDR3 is TGCGCCAGCAGCCAGACTAGCGGCACAGATACGCAGTATTTT. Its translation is CASSQTSGTDTQYF.

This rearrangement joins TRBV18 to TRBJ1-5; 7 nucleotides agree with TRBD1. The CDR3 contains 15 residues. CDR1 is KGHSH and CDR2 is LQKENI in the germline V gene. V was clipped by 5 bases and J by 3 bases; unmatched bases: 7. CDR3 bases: TGTGCCAGCTCATCAGACGGGACAGTCAATCAGCCCCAGCATTTT. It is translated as CASSSDGTVNQPQHF.

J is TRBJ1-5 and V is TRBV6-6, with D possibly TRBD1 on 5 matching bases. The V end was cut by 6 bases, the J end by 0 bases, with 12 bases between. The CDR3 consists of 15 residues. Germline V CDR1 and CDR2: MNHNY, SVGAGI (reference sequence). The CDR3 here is CASSNAGHSNQPQHF. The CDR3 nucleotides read TGTGCCAGCAGCAACGCGGGGCATAGCAATCAGCCCCAGCATTTT.